This passage covers 15 T cell receptor beta chains from one sample sequenced in a study of CD8 T cells in ankylosing spondylitis. TCRdb called the 5' RACE reads again in MiXCR, with one record for every CDR3 protein. The sample has some 180,000 distinct CDR3 sequences, roughly 18% seen once; the top ten hold approximately 4%. Sequencing was done on a sample of blood, either unsorted or a sorted T cell fraction (not recorded which). Receptor source: a male donor between 5 and 29 years old with ankylosing spondylitis or in good health (not recorded which).

The V and J genes are TRBV29-1 and TRBJ2-1, with 9 positions matching TRBD2. V trimming: 1 base; J trimming: 0 bases; junction bases outside the gene matches: 4. The CDR3 extends over 16 amino acids. The germline V gene has CDR1 SQVTM and CDR2 ANQGSEA. The CDR3 DNA is TGCAGCGTTGAAGGGCTAGCGGGGCGCTCCTACAATGAGCAGTTCTTC. Amino acids: CSVEGLAGRSYNEQFF.

This chain joins TRBV6-5 and TRBJ2-1; D is perhaps TRBD2 (5 bases). Trimming cost V 5 bases and J 8 bases, with 7 bases left between them. Germline V gene sequence: CDR1 MNHEY, CDR2 SVGAGI. The CDR3 is 11 residues long. CDR3 sequence: CASSEADEQFF. The CDR3 coding sequence is TGTGCCAGCAGTGAAGCGGATGAGCAGTTCTTC.

This clonotype occurred many times. The chain joins TRBV19 to TRBJ2-5; TRBD2 might be the D (8 bases). The CDR3 contains 17 residues. Germline V CDR1 and CDR2: LNHDA, SQIVND (reference sequence). V was pared by 7 bases and J by 4 bases, with 25 bases between. DNA of the CDR3: TGTGCCAGTAAGGGGGCTCAGGCCGGGACTAGAGGAGAGACCCAGTACTTC. Encoded protein: CASKGAQAGTRGETQYF.

In this sample, this clonotype turned up many times. The rearrangement joins TRBV14 to TRBJ2-3; 8 bases are shared with TRBD1. The J segment lost 6 bases and the V segment lost 5 bases, leaving 7 bases of the junction unmatched. The CDR3 totals 14 residues. The germline V gene encodes CDR1 SGHDN and CDR2 FVKESK. CDR3: CASSKDREYDTQYF. The DNA of the CDR3 is TGTGCCAGCAGCAAGGACAGGGAATATGATACGCAGTATTTT.

V usage is TRBV5-1 and J usage is TRBJ2-1, with D perhaps matching TRBD2 (6 bases). Looked up from germline, CDR1 is SGHRS and CDR2 is YFSETQ. The V and J ends lost 0 bases and 0 bases respectively, with 10 bases between them. The length of the CDR3 is 16 residues. The CDR3 DNA reads TGCGCCAGCAGCTTGGAGGGGAGGAACTCCTACAATGAGCAGTTCTTC. Translated, it gives CASSLEGRNSYNEQFF.

The chain links TRBV10-3 to TRBJ2-1, with TRBD2 identical over 7 bases. Per germline, CDR1 ENHRY and CDR2 SYGVKD. This CDR3 is 17 amino acids long. Unmatched junction bases numbered 11, after V lost 3 bases and J lost 3 bases. The CDR3 sequence: CAISEASSAGSYNEQFF. CDR3 nucleotide sequence: TGTGCCATCAGTGAAGCAAGCTCAGCGGGGAGCTACAATGAGCAGTTCTTC.

This clonotype was seen repeatedly, ten times or more. The rearrangement joins TRBV27 to TRBJ1-1; 7 nucleotides line up with TRBD1. V was pared by 6 bases and J by 7 bases, with 14 bases of the junction left unmatched. The CDR3 is made up of 15 amino acids. CDR1 is MNHEY, CDR2 SMNVEV, per germline (reference sequence). In nucleotides, the CDR3 is TGTGCCAGCAGCCCACGAGCTGGAGGGGACAGTGAAGCTTTCTTT. Translating it yields CASSPRAGGDSEAFF.

In this sample, this clonotype turned up many times. V usage is TRBV20-1 and J usage is TRBJ2-5; 11 bases agree with TRBD2. This CDR3 region has 16 residues. Unmatched junction bases numbered 8, after V lost 0 bases and J lost 5 bases. Looked up from germline, CDR1 is DFQATT and CDR2 is SNEGSKA (reference sequence). CDR3: CSARELAGGPGETQYF. CDR3 DNA sequence: TGCAGTGCTAGAGAGTTAGCGGGAGGGCCGGGGGAGACCCAGTACTTC.

This clonotype was found a few times. V is TRBV10-3 and J is TRBJ2-2; 10 nucleotides agree with TRBD2. J was trimmed by 6 bases and V by 5 bases; bases with no gene match: 9. Germline CDR1 is ENHRY and CDR2 is SYGVKD. This CDR3 comprises 16 residues. Here the CDR3 reads CAISSGLAGDPGELFF. CDR3 coding DNA: TGTGCCATCAGTAGCGGGCTAGCGGGGGATCCCGGGGAGCTGTTTTTT.

This chain connects TRBV12-3 or TRBV12-4 to TRBJ1-5; D perhaps matches TRBD1 (6 bases). Trimming took off 5 bases at V and 5 bases at J, with 10 bases between the two ends. The CDR3 sequence is 13 residues long. CDR3 amino acids: CASSHREHQPQHF. CDR3 in DNA: TGTGCCAGCAGTCACAGGGAACATCAGCCCCAGCATTTT.

This clonotype was counted many times. The junction and the germline gene differ at one end; a read error may be behind it. The chain links TRBV20-1 to TRBJ2-3, with 9 bases matching TRBD2. Per germline, CDR1 DFQATT and CDR2 SNEGSKA (reference sequence). The CDR3 length is 12 residues. The CDR3 nucleotides are TGCAGTGCTAGCGCTAGCGGGGATAAGCAGTATTTT. It specifies CSASASGDKQYF.

In this sample, this clonotype turned up many times. This chain uses TRBV20-1 with TRBJ2-5; tentative D call: TRBD1 (6 bases). Germline V gives CDR1 DFQATT, CDR2 SNEGSKA (reference sequence). Trimming cost V 5 bases and J 1 base, with 26 bases left between them. The CDR3 has 18 amino acids. The CDR3, as DNA: TGCAGTGCTCCCCCGGTAGGGGGTCCCCGAAATCTCCAAGAGACCCAGTACTTC. Translated, it gives CSAPPVGGPRNLQETQYF.

This clonotype was counted ten times or more. The chain is built from TRBV19 and TRBJ2-3; D unclear. The V gene lost 1 base and the J gene lost 6 bases, with 8 bases spanning the gap. The CDR3 consists of 13 residues. The germline gives CDR1 LNHDA, CDR2 SQIVND (reference sequence). The DNA for the CDR3 is TGTGCCAGTAGTATAGCCTCCATGGATACGCAGTATTTT. Encoded protein: CASSIASMDTQYF.

This clonotype appeared many times. This sequence joins TRBV6-5 and TRBJ1-2; D is unresolved. CDR1 is MNHEY, CDR2 SVGAGI, per germline. Trimming took off 1 base at V and 8 bases at J, with 5 bases between the two ends. The CDR3 runs 11 residues. Here the CDR3 reads CASSYLGGYTF. CDR3 DNA sequence: TGTGCCAGCAGTTACTTGGGGGGCTACACCTTC.

This clonotype showed up many times. This chain links TRBV27 with TRBJ2-7; D assignment may be TRBD1 or TRBD2 (6 bases each). V shed 7 bases and J shed 0 bases, with 19 bases lying between them. Germline loops: CDR1 MNHEY, CDR2 SMNVEV (reference sequence). This CDR3 contains 16 residues. CDR3 amino acids: CASILGAGRGSYEQYV. The CDR3 DNA sequence: TGTGCCAGCATCTTGGGGGCAGGGCGGGGCTCCTACGAGCAGTACGTC.